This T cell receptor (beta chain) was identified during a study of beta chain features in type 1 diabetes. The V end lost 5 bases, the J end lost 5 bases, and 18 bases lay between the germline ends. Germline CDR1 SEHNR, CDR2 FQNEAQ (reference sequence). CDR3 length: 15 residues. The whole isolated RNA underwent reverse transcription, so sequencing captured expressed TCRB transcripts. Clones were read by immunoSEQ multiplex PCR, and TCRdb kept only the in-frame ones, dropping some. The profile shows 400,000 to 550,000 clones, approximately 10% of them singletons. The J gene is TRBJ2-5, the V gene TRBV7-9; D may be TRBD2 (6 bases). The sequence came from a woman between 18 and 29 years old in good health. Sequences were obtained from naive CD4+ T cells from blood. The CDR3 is CASSVGTPAGETQYF. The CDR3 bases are TGTGCCAGCAGCGTAGGGACTCCGGCGGGCGAGACCCAGTACTTC. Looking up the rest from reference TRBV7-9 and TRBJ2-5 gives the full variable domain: DTGVSQNPRHKITKRGQNVTFRCDPISEHNRLYWYRQTLGQGPEFLTYFQNEAQLEKSRLLSDRFSAERPKGSFSTLEIQRTEQGDSAMYLCASSVGTPAGETQYFGPGTRLLVL.